What follows are 4 T cell receptor beta chains derived from one specimen sequenced in a study of a mutant IDH1 vaccine in newly diagnosed glioma. Their cognate antigens are unknown. The time point is: week 11, during vaccination. With topical imiquimod, each dose of the vaccine consisted of 300 ug of mutant IDH1 20-mer peptide. Profiling relied on immunoSEQ multiplex PCR, and the TCRdb table lists in-frame clones only, not all of them. The sample lists fewer than 75,000 clones; roughly 80% were seen once. The sample here was PBMCs, taken from a glioma patient whose treatment included an IDH1 peptide vaccine. The receptors come from a woman aged 45-65 years with glioma.

J is TRBJ2-5 and V is TRBV7-2, with 16 bases fitting TRBD2. The CDR3 sequence is 16 residues long. V trimming: 4 bases; J trimming: 5 bases; junction bases outside the gene matches: 4. Germline V CDR1 and CDR2: SGHTA, FQGNSA. For the CDR3, the DNA is TGTGCCAGCAGCTGGGGACTAGCGGGGGGGTTTGAGACCCAGTACTTC. Protein: CASSWGLAGGFETQYF. Drawing the rest from reference TRBV7-2 and TRBJ2-5, the complete variable domain is GAGVSQSPSNKVTEKGKDVELRCDPISGHTALYWYRQSLGQGLEFLIYFQGNSAPDKSGLPSDRFSAERTGGSVSTLTIQRTQQEDSAVYLCASSWGLAGGFETQYFGPGTRLLVL.

This rearrangement joins TRBV4-2 to TRBJ1-5; 8 bases are a match to TRBD1. Germline values: CDR1 LGHNA, CDR2 YNFKEQ. J lost 7 bases, V lost 3 bases, and 5 bases had no gene match. This CDR3 contains 14 residues. Here the CDR3 DNA reads TGTGCCAGCAGCCACACAGGGGGTGGGCAGCCCCAGCATTTT. Its protein product is CASSHTGGGQPQHF.

The gene calls are TRBV4-2 and TRBJ1-2; D ambiguous. V lost 0 bases and J lost 2, with 13 bases in between. The CDR3 sequence is 16 residues long. Germline V gene sequence: CDR1 LGHNA, CDR2 YNFKEQ. The CDR3 region has the DNA TGTGCCAGCAGCCAAGAACCGCAGAATCTGAACTATGGCTACACCTTC. The encoded protein is CASSQEPQNLNYGYTF.

The chain has TRBV5-6 and TRBJ2-5, with a possible D match to TRBD1 (5 bases). V shed 1 base and J shed 7 bases, with 20 bases lying between them. Per the germline V gene, CDR1 is SGHDT and CDR2 is YYEEEE. The CDR3 runs to 16 residues. CDR3 amino acids: CASSLPSQEVSGTQYF. CDR3 bases: TGTGCCAGCAGCTTGCCTTCACAGGAAGTCTCTGGGACCCAGTACTTC.